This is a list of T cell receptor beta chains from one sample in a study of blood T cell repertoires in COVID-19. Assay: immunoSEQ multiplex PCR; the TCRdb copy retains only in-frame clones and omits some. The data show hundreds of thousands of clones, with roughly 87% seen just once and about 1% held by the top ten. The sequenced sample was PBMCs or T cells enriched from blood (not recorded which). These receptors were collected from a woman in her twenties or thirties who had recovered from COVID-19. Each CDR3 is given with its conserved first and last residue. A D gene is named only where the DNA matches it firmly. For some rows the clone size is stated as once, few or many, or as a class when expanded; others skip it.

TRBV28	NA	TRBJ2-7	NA	CASSFAAYEQYF	TGTGCCAGCAGTTTCGCGGCCTACGAGCAGTACTTC
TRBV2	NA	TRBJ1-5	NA	CASRKEVGVGQPQHF	TGTGCCAGTCGAAAGGAGGTGGGCGTGGGACAGCCCCAGCATTTT
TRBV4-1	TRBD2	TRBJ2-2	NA	CASSPTSGRALGELFF	TGCGCCAGCAGCCCCACTAGCGGGAGGGCCCTCGGGGAGCTGTTTTTT
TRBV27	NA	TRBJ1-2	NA	CASQPGGANYGYTF	TGTGCCAGCCAGCCGGGAGGTGCTAACTATGGCTACACCTTC
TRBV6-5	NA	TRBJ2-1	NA	CASSYSWGVDNEQFF	TGTGCCAGCAGTTACTCTTGGGGCGTGGACAATGAGCAGTTCTTC
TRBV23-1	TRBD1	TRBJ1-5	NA	CASSGWDRGGRGGLNQPQHF	TGCGCCAGCAGTGGGTGGGACAGGGGAGGGAGAGGGGGACTTAATCAGCCCCAGCATTTT
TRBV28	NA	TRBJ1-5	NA	CASRKGGGGWQPQHF	TGTGCCAGCAGAAAAGGAGGCGGCGGGTGGCAGCCCCAGCATTTT
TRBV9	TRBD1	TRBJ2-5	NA	CASSPWTGDLQETQYF	TGTGCCAGCAGCCCGTGGACAGGGGACCTCCAAGAGACCCAGTACTTC
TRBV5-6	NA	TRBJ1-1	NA	CASSLVRGAPTEAFF	TGTGCCAGCAGCTTGGTACGGGGGGCGCCCACTGAAGCTTTCTTT
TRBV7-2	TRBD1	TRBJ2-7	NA	CASSRDRGLYEQYF	TGTGCCAGCAGCCGTGACAGGGGGCTATACGAGCAGTACTTC
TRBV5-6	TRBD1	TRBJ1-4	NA	CASSLEQGVGSGEKLFF	TGTGCCAGCAGCTTGGAACAGGGGGTCGGTAGTGGTGAAAAACTGTTTTTT
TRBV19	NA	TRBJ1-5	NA	CASSMRAISNQPQHF	TGTGCCAGTAGTATGAGGGCCATAAGCAATCAGCCCCAGCATTTT
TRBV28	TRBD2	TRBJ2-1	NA	CASSRLANEQFF	TGTGCCAGCAGTCGACTAGCTAATGAGCAGTTCTTC
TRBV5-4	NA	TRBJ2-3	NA	CASSLRRERGDTQYF	TGTGCCAGCAGCTTGCGTCGGGAGAGGGGAGATACGCAGTATTTT
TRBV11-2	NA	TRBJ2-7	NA	CASSLELADEQYF	TGTGCCAGCAGCTTAGAATTAGCGGACGAGCAGTACTTC
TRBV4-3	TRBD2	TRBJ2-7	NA	CASSQGAGVYEQYF	TGCGCCAGCAGCCAAGGGGCGGGAGTATACGAGCAGTACTTC
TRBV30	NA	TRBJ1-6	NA	CAWIHPRVDNSPLHF	TGTGCCTGGATCCACCCCAGGGTGGATAATTCACCCCTCCACTTT
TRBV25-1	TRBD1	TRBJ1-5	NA	CASSAQGANNQPQHF	TGTGCCAGCAGTGCCCAGGGGGCTAACAATCAGCCCCAGCATTTT
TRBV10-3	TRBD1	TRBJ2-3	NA	CAINDRGLTDTQYF	TGTGCCATCAACGACAGGGGCCTCACAGATACGCAGTATTTT
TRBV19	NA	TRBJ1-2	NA	CASSIGTGSNYGYTF	TGTGCCAGTAGTATCGGAACAGGTTCTAACTATGGCTACACCTTC
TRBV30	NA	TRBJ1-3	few	CAGHRAAAGNTIYF	TGTGCCGGCCACAGGGCAGCGGCTGGAAACACCATATATTTT
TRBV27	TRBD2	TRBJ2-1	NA	CASIPSGSYNEQFF	TGTGCCAGCATTCCTAGCGGGTCCTACAATGAGCAGTTCTTC
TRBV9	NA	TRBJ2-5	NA	CASSVVGSPPETQYF	TGTGCCAGCAGCGTAGTGGGCAGCCCCCCAGAGACCCAGTACTTC
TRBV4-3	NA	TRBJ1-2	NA	CASSQAEREPTF	TGCGCCAGCAGCCAAGCAGAAAGGGAGCCCACCTTC
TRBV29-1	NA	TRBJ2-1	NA	CSARGGGDEQFF	TGCAGCGCAAGAGGGGGTGGGGATGAGCAGTTCTTC
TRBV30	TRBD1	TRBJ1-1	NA	CAWSGGTVNTEAFF	TGTGCCTGGAGTGGAGGGACAGTAAACACTGAAGCTTTCTTT
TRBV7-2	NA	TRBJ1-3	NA	CASSSGHLGNTIYF	TGTGCCAGCAGCTCTGGACATCTTGGAAACACCATATATTTT
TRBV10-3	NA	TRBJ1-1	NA	CAISESKYYTEAFF	TGTGCCATCAGTGAGTCGAAGTACTACACTGAAGCTTTCTTT
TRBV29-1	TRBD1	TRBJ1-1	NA	CSVEGEQGMNTEAFF	TGCAGCGTTGAAGGGGAACAGGGGATGAACACTGAAGCTTTCTTT
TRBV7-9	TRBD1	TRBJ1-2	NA	CASSKAGQGEVTDYGYTF	TGTGCCAGCAGCAAAGCCGGACAGGGGGAAGTTACTGACTATGGCTACACCTTC
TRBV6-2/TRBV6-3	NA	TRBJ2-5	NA	CASSLDWLGTQYF	TGTGCCAGCAGTTTGGACTGGTTGGGGACCCAGTACTTC
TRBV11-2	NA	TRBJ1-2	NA	CASSLGPRSNYGYTF	TGTGCCAGCAGCTTAGGCCCCAGATCTAACTATGGCTACACCTTC
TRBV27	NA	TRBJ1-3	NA	CASSLYRGTRNTIYF	TGTGCCAGCAGTTTATATCGGGGAACTCGAAACACCATATATTTT
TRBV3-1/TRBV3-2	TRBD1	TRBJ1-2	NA	CASSQLTLRDSYGYTF	TGTGCCAGCAGCCAATTGACGCTCCGGGACAGCTATGGCTACACCTTC
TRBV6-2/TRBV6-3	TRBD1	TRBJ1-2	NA	CASSSQGVAYTF	TGTGCCAGCAGTTCACAGGGGGTCGCCTACACCTTC
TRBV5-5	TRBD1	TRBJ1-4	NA	CASSLTLTGGTNEKLFF	TGTGCCAGCAGCTTGACCCTTACAGGGGGAACTAATGAAAAACTGTTTTTT
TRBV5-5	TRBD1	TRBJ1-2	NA	CASSLTTIIDNRTGGGGYTF	TGTGCCAGCAGCTTGACCACTATAATCGACAACAGAACAGGGGGCGGTGGCTACACCTTC
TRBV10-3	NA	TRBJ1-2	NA	CAIRDTSGDGYTF	TGTGCCATCAGGGATACATCGGGAGATGGCTACACCTTC
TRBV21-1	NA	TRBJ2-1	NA	CASSKLGAARSEQFF	TGTGCCAGCAGCAAACTAGGCGCCGCGAGGAGTGAGCAGTTCTTC
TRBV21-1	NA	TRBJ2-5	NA	CAPRFGGGETQYF	TGTGCCCCAAGGTTCGGGGGGGGAGAGACCCAGTACTTC
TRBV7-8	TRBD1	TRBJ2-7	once	CASSITGTAYEQYF	TGTGCCAGCAGCATTACCGGGACAGCCTACGAGCAGTACTTC